This TCR beta chain was identified in a study of blood T cell repertoires in COVID-19. Whole-study context: Samples of COVID-19 (acute and convalescent) were obtained from the United States, Italy and Spain.

Original processing methods: Scientists estimated how many nucleated cells there were by amplifying reference gene primers. The method was immunoSEQ multiplex PCR; TCRdb's version includes in-frame clones alone and lacks a portion of them. The DNA gave D and trimming, while V, J and clone size come from that table. The sample holds roughly 180,000 clones; 81% are singletons and the top ten take about 5.7%. Enrollees, roughly 18 to 89 years old, lived in 25 or so US areas. The study assigned cohorts using participant-reported clinical history. The CDR3 has 12 amino acids. Looked up from germline, CDR1 is DFQATT and CDR2 is SNEGSKA (reference sequence). Between the trimmed V and J ends, which lost 3 bases and 7 bases, there was a span of 10 bases.

The J gene is TRBJ2-1, the V gene TRBV20-1; maybe TRBD1 (6 bases). Specimen: PBMCs or T cells enriched from blood (not recorded which). The sequence was collected from a woman aged 40 to 50 with acute COVID-19. The CDR3 loop reads CSASQGLNEQFF. DNA for the CDR3: TGCAGTGCTAGTCAGGGGTTGAATGAGCAGTTCTTC.